These 8 T cell receptor beta chains share one sample of origin, sequenced in a study of cytomegalovirus exposure and HLA in healthy donors. Some clones are missing from TCRdb's copy, which holds only in-frame ones; the method was immunoSEQ multiplex PCR. The sample consists of roughly 150,000 clones, about nine tenths of them appearing once. Sequenced material: PBMCs. The origin of the receptors is a woman aged 18-29 years in good health and CMV-seropositive.

The chain joins TRBV25-1 to TRBJ1-4; possibly TRBD1 for D (6 bases). Trimming removed 5 bases at V and 6 bases at J, with 10 bases between. The CDR3 extends over 13 amino acids. Germline CDR1 reads MGHDK; CDR2 reads SYGVNS. The CDR3 loop is CASSSWGHEKLFF. Written as DNA, the CDR3 is TGTGCCAGCAGTAGTTGGGGGCATGAAAAACTGTTTTTT.

The V and J genes are TRBV5-4 and TRBJ1-2; TRBD1 matches at 7 bases. J was trimmed by 8 bases and V by 5 bases; bases with no gene match: 6. Germline CDR1 is SGHNT and CDR2 is YYREEE (reference sequence). This CDR3 contains 12 residues. CDR3 loop: CASRSRGRGYTF. The DNA of the CDR3 is TGTGCCAGCAGAAGTAGGGGGCGAGGCTACACCTTC. The full variable domain, in which reference TRBV5-4 and TRBJ1-2 provide the parts outside the CDR3, is ETGVTQSPTHLIKTRGQQVTLRCSSQSGHNTVSWYQQALGQGPQFIFQYYREEENGRGNFPPRFSGLQFPNYSSELNVNALELDDSALYLCASRSRGRGYTFGSGTRLTVV.

The chain employs TRBV6-5 and TRBJ2-7, with D possibly matching TRBD2 (5 bases). V was clipped by 0 bases and J by 9 bases, with 12 bases between them. The CDR3 contains 13 residues. Per germline, CDR1 MNHEY and CDR2 SVGAGI. The chain's CDR3 is CASSYSKDTRQYF. The CDR3 DNA sequence: TGTGCCAGCAGTTACTCCAAAGACACTAGGCAGTACTTC.

The rearrangement links TRBV2 to TRBJ2-1; D may be TRBD2 (5 bases). The length of the CDR3 is 14 residues. Per germline, CDR1 SNHLY and CDR2 FYNNEI. Trimming removed 9 bases from V and 2 bases from J, with 14 bases in between. CDR3 nucleotides: TGTGCCAGTACCCGGGATACCGCCTACAATGAGCAGTTCTTC. Residues: CASTRDTAYNEQFF. Full variable domain (remainder filled in from reference TRBV2 and TRBJ2-1): EPEVTQTPSHQVTQMGQEVILRCVPISNHLYFYWYRQILGQKVEFLVSFYNNEISEKSEIFDDQFSVERPDGSNFTLKIRSTKLEDSAMYFCASTRDTAYNEQFFGPGTRLTVL.

The chain carries TRBV12-5 and TRBJ1-1; D is unresolved. V was trimmed by 5 bases and J by 8 bases, leaving 9 bases between them. There are 11 residues in the CDR3. CDR1 LGHNT and CDR2 FRNRAP come from the germline V gene. CDR3 DNA sequence: TGTGCTAGTGGTCCTTCGGTAGAAGCTTTCTTT. Its translation: CASGPSVEAFF.

V gene TRBV6-4 combines with J gene TRBJ2-1; D is possibly TRBD2 (7 bases). This CDR3 region has 16 residues. With 0 bases removed from V and 4 bases from J, the gap between germline ends came to 13 bases. Per the germline V gene, CDR1 is MRHNA and CDR2 is SNTAGT. The DNA for the CDR3 is TGTGCCAGCAGTGACTCAGGGGGGGGAGTTTACAATGAGCAGTTCTTC. Translation gives CASSDSGGGVYNEQFF.

This clone was detected a few times. The chain has TRBV6-6 and TRBJ1-2; unclear D gene. V lost 10 bases and J 3 bases, leaving 18 bases between the germline ends. Germline CDR1 is MNHNY and CDR2 is SVGAGI (reference sequence). The CDR3 consists of 14 residues. The CDR3 region is CAIRTYKEDYGYTF. CDR3 in DNA: TGTGCCATCCGAACCTACAAGGAGGACTATGGCTACACCTTC.

The chain links TRBV10-2 to TRBJ2-1; D unresolved. Trimming took off 5 bases at V and 1 base at J, with 12 bases between the two ends. The CDR3 length is 15 residues. Germline V CDR1 and CDR2: WSHSY, SAAADI. The CDR3 coding sequence is TGCGCCAGCAGTCTTGACAACCTTTCCTACAATGAGCAGTTCTTC. Translation gives CASSLDNLSYNEQFF.